These 16 T cell receptor beta chains came from one sample sequenced in a study of T cells in Graves' hyperthyroidism and ophthalmopathy. Amplification targeted TCR beta CDR3 regions from RNA transcripts. The HTBI primer set drove a first-round RT-PCR of the TCR CDR3. From the multiplex PCR reads, TCRdb called clonotypes with MiXCR, one entry per CDR3 protein. Of over 250,000 distinct CDR3 sequences in the sample, 25% to 30% were seen once. The sequenced sample was blood. These receptors all stem from a man aged 40-50 years with Graves' hyperthyroidism that later progressed to Graves' ophthalmopathy.

The gene calls are TRBV28 and TRBJ1-2; a weak D match, TRBD1 (5 bases). V was pared by 2 bases and J by 3 bases, with 10 bases between. The germline gives CDR1 MDHEN, CDR2 SYDVKM. This CDR3 is built from 14 residues. This CDR3 reads CASSLRGRHYGYTF. CDR3 in DNA: TGTGCCAGCAGTTTACGGGGACGCCACTATGGCTACACCTTC.

This clonotype appeared many times. This sequence joins TRBV12-3 or TRBV12-4 and TRBJ2-7; 8 positions agree with TRBD2. J was trimmed by 5 bases and V by 6 bases; bases with no gene match: 21. This CDR3 contains 18 residues. CDR3 sequence (DNA): TGTGCCAGCAGCTCTCATCCCTATAGCGGGATGGTATCCAACGAGCAGTACTTC. Translation: CASSSHPYSGMVSNEQYF.

This clonotype has a count of ten or more. V usage is TRBV11-1 and J usage is TRBJ1-1; 10 nucleotides align to TRBD1. The CDR3 consists of 16 residues. Germline values: CDR1 SGHAT, CDR2 FQDESV (reference sequence). Unmatched junction bases numbered 7, after V lost 4 bases and J lost 2 bases. The CDR3 here is CASSSKTGGYNTEAFF. CDR3 bases: TGTGCCAGCAGCTCGAAGACAGGGGGCTATAACACTGAAGCTTTCTTT.

The chain combines TRBV20-1 with TRBJ1-1, with D unresolved. Trimming took off 4 bases at V and 1 base at J, with 7 bases between the two ends. Germline CDR1 is DFQATT and CDR2 is SNEGSKA (reference sequence). The CDR3 extends over 12 amino acids. Written as DNA, the CDR3 is TGCAGTGCTAACGACGGGAACACTGAAGCTTTCTTT. Translated: CSANDGNTEAFF.

The chain combines TRBV5-1 with TRBJ2-5; maybe TRBD1 (7 bases). Germline V gives CDR1 SGHRS, CDR2 YFSETQ. V was shortened by 3 bases and J by 4 bases, with 19 bases between the two germline ends. This CDR3 spans 16 amino acids. CDR3 amino acids: CASSSTGAAGRETQYF. Here the CDR3 DNA reads TGCGCCAGCAGCTCAACAGGGGCGGCGGGAAGAGAGACCCAGTACTTC.

This clonotype has ten or more counts. The rearrangement uses TRBV30 and TRBJ2-2; the D is unclear. The CDR3 runs to 17 residues. The V end was cut by 2 bases, the J end by 0 bases, with 16 bases between. Germline assignment: CDR1 GTSNPN and CDR2 SVGIG (reference sequence). The CDR3 sequence: CAWSTRMVRANTGELFF. In DNA, the CDR3 is TGTGCCTGGAGTACACGGATGGTCCGCGCGAACACCGGGGAGCTGTTTTTT.

This clonotype was observed at least ten times. J is TRBJ1-2 and V is TRBV4-1; tentatively, D is TRBD1 (5 bases). The germline gives CDR1 MGHRA, CDR2 YSYEKL. Trimming removed 0 bases from V and 4 bases from J, with 12 bases in between. This CDR3 is 15 amino acids long. CDR3 nucleotide sequence: TGCGCCAGCAGCCAAGAGTGGGGCGCAGGCTATGGCTACACCTTC. This codes for CASSQEWGAGYGYTF.

This clonotype was seen many times. The chain uses TRBV11-1 and TRBJ1-1; possibly TRBD1 for D (6 bases). CDR3 length: 16 amino acids. The ends were cut back, 5 bases at V and 10 bases at J, with 26 bases in the middle. CDR1 and CDR2 from the germline V gene are SGHAT and FQDESV (reference sequence). CDR3 loop: CASSPSVGHLEQGAFF. CDR3 nucleotide sequence: TGTGCCAGCAGCCCCAGCGTAGGACACCTAGAACAGGGAGCTTTCTTT.

Ten or more counts support this clonotype. The chain has TRBV29-1 and TRBJ1-1, with no clear D. This CDR3 has 13 amino acids. CDR1 and CDR2 from the germline V gene are SQVTM and ANQGSEA. The V end was cut by 7 bases, the J end by 3 bases, with 15 bases between. CDR3 bases: TGCAGCGCCAGTCGCCCGAAGGACACTGAAGCTTTCTTT. Its protein is CSASRPKDTEAFF.

In this sample, this clonotype turned up many times. V is TRBV3-1 and J is TRBJ1-2, with 7 bases that match TRBD1. The V gene end was trimmed by 8 bases and the J gene end by 5 bases; junction bases not matched to a gene: 5. The CDR3 is 12 amino acids. Germline CDR1 LGHDT, CDR2 YNNKEL (reference sequence). CDR3 sequence: CASGTAGYGYTF. The CDR3 DNA reads TGTGCCAGCGGGACAGCGGGTTATGGCTACACCTTC.

Many counts were recorded for this clonotype. The V gene is TRBV6-2 or TRBV6-3, the J gene TRBJ2-3; unclear D gene. The CDR3 extends over 12 amino acids. Germline V CDR1 and CDR2: MNHEY, SVGEGT. V lost 6 bases, J lost 5 bases, and 9 bases lay in between. Here the CDR3 DNA reads TGTGCCAGCAGGGACCAGATAGATACGCAGTATTTT. Amino acid sequence: CASRDQIDTQYF.

With regard to this clonotype: One junction end disagrees with the germline gene, perhaps due to a read error. The rearrangement links TRBV28 to TRBJ2-7; 8 bases are a match to TRBD2. CDR1 MDHEN and CDR2 SYDVKM come from the germline V gene. There are 15 residues in the CDR3. DNA for the CDR3: TGTACCAGCAGTTTCTCAGCGGGAGAGTTCTCGGAGTCGTACTTC. Translated: CTSSFSAGEFSESYF.

This clonotype was observed many times. The CDR3 loop is CASSLAEEGEQYF. The CDR3 DNA is TGTGCCAGCTCACTGGCAGAAGAAGGAGAGCAGTACTTC. The chain couples TRBV18 to TRBJ2-7; D gene uncertain. Trimming stripped 4 bases from V and 7 bases from J, with 14 bases between. Germline V gives CDR1 KGHSH, CDR2 LQKENI. The CDR3 totals 13 residues.

Many counts were recorded for this clonotype. The V and J genes are TRBV7-9 and TRBJ1-1, with D possibly TRBD1 on 6 matching bases. CDR3 length: 14 residues. Trimming removed 2 bases from V and 7 bases from J, with 14 bases in between. The germline V gene encodes CDR1 SEHNR and CDR2 FQNEAQ (reference sequence). The CDR3 loop is CASSLNGGQGEAFF. CDR3 nucleotides: TGTGCCAGCAGCTTAAACGGGGGCCAGGGTGAAGCTTTCTTT. Supplemented by reference TRBV7-9 and TRBJ1-1, the full variable domain reads DTGVSQNPRHKITKRGQNVTFRCDPISEHNRLYWYRQTLGQGPEFLTYFQNEAQLEKSRLLSDRFSAERPKGSFSTLEIQRTEQGDSAMYLCASSLNGGQGEAFFGQGTRLTVV.

This clonotype was seen only a few times. The CDR3 DNA sequence: TGTGCCAGCTCACCACCGGTGGGGGTAGCTGGAAACACCATATATTTT. As protein: CASSPPVGVAGNTIYF. The V call is TRBV18, the J call TRBJ1-3; a possible D gene is TRBD1 (5 bases). The CDR3 consists of 16 residues. CDR1 is KGHSH and CDR2 is LQKENI in the germline V gene. V lost 0 bases, J lost 2 bases, and 11 bases lay in between. The whole variable domain, filled in from reference TRBV18 and TRBJ1-3, reads NAGVMQNPRHLVRRRGQEARLRCSPMKGHSHVYWYRQLPEEGLKFMVYLQKENIIDESGMPKERFSAEFPKEGPSILRIQQVVRGDSAAYFCASSPPVGVAGNTIYFGEGSWLTVV.

V usage is TRBV19 and J usage is TRBJ2-7; TRBD1 agrees at 9 bases. This CDR3 contains 16 residues. J was trimmed by 3 bases and V by 1 base; bases with no gene match: 7. Germline V gene data show CDR1 as LNHDA and CDR2 as SQIVND (reference sequence). The CDR3 DNA follows: TGTGCCAGTAGTATAGGAGGGACAGGGAATATCTACGAGCAGTACTTC. Its protein is CASSIGGTGNIYEQYF.